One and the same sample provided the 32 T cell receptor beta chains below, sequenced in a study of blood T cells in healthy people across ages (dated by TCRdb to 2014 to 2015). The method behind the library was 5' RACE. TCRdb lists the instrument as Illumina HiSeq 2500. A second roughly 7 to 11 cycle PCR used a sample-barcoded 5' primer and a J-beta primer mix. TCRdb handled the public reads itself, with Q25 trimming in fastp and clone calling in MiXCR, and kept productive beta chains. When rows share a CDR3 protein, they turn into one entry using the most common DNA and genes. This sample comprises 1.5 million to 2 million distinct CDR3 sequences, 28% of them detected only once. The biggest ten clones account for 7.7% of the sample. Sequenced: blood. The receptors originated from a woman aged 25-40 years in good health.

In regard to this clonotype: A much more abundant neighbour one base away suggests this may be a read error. This CDR3 is CASSYMTGGFSGTNVLTF. The CDR3 DNA follows: TGTGCCAGCAGTTACATGACAGGGGGATTCTCTGGGACCAACGTCCTGACTTTC. This chain uses TRBV9 with TRBJ2-6; 9 bases align to TRBD1. The CDR3 covers 18 residues. CDR1 SGDLS and CDR2 YYNGEE come from the germline V gene.

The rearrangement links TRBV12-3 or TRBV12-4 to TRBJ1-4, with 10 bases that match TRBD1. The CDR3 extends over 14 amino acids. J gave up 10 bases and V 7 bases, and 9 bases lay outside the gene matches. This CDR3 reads CASTPGQGFGKLFF. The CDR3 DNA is TGTGCCAGCACCCCGGGACAGGGGTTTGGAAAACTGTTTTTT.

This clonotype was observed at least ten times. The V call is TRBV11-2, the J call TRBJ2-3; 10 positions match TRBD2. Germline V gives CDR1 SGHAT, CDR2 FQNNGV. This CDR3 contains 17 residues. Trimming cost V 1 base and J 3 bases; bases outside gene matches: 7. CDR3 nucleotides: TGTGCCAGCAGCTTAGGCGGCCTAGCGGGGGCTACAGATACGCAGTATTTT. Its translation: CASSLGGLAGATDTQYF.

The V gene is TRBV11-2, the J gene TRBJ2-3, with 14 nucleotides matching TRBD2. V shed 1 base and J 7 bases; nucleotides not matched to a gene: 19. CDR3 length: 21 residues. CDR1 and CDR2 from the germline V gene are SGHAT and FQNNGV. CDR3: CASSLGGEVSGTSGGSYTQYF. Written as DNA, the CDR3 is TGTGCCAGCAGCTTAGGGGGGGAGGTCTCCGGGACTAGCGGGGGCTCGTATACGCAGTATTTT.

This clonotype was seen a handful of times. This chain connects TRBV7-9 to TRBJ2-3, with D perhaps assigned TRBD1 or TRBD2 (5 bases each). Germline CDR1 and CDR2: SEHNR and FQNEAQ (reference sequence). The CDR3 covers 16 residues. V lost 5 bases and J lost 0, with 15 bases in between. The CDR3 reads CASSPTGGSSTDTQYF. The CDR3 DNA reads TGTGCCAGCAGCCCCACAGGAGGATCTAGCACAGATACGCAGTATTTT.

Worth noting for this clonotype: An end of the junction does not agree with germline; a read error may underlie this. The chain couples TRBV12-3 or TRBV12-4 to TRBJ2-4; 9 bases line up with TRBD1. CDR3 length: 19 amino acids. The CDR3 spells CAGSFGLDRGGVAKNIQYF. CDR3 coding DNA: TGTGCCGGCAGTTTTGGTCTGGACAGGGGCGGCGTTGCCAAAAACATTCAGTACTTC.

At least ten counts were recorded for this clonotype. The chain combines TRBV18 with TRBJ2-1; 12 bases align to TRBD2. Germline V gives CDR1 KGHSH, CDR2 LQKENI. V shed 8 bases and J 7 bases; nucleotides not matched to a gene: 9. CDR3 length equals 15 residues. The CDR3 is CASSPTSGGRNEQFF. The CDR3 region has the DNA TGTGCCAGCAGCCCGACTAGCGGGGGACGAAATGAGCAGTTCTTC.

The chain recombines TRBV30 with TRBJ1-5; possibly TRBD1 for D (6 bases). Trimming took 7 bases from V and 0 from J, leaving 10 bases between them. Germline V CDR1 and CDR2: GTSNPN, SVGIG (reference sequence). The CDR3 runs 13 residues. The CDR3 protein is CAYTDSSNQPQHF. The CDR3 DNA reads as TGTGCCTACACGGACAGTAGCAATCAGCCCCAGCATTTT. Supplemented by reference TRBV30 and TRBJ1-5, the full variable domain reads SQTIHQWPATLVQPVGSPLSLECTVEGTSNPNLYWYRQAAGRGLQLLFYSVGIGQISSEVPQNLSASRPQDRQFILSSKKLLLSDSGFYLCAYTDSSNQPQHFGDGTRLSIL.

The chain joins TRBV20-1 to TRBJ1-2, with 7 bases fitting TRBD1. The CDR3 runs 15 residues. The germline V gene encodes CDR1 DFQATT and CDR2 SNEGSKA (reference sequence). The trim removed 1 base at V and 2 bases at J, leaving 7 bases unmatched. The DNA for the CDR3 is TGCAGTGCTAGAGGTCAGGGGGAGGGGAACTATGGCTACACCTTC. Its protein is CSARGQGEGNYGYTF.

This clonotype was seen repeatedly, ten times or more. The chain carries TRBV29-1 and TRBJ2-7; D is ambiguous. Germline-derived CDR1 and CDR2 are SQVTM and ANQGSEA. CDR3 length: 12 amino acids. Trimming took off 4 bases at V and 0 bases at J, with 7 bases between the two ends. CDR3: CSVAVVSYEQYF. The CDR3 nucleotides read TGCAGCGTTGCGGTCGTCTCCTACGAGCAGTACTTC.

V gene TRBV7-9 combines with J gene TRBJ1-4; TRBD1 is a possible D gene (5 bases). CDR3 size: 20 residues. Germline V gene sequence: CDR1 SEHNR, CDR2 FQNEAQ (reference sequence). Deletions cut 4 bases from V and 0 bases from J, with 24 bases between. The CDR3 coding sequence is TGTGCCAGCAGCTACCCCGGGACGGAAAGCTATTTTGCAACTAATGAAAAACTGTTTTTT. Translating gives CASSYPGTESYFATNEKLFF.

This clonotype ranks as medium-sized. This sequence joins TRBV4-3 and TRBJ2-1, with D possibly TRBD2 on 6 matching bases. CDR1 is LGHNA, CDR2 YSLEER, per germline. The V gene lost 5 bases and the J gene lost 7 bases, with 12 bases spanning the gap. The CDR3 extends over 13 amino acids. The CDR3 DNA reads TGCGCCAGCAGCGGGACTGGATGGAATGAGCAGTTCTTC. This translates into CASSGTGWNEQFF.

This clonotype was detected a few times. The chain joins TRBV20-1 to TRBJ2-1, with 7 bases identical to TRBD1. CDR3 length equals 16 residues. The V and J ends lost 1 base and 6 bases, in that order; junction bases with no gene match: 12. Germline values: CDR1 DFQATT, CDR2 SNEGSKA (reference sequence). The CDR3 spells CSARGTRGQQSNEQFF. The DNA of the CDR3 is TGCAGTGCTAGAGGTACGAGGGGACAGCAATCCAATGAGCAGTTCTTC.

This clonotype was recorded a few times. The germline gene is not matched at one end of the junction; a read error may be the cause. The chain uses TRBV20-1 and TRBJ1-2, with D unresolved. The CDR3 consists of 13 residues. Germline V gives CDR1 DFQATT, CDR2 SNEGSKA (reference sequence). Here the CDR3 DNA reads TGCAGTGCTAGAGACGACCTAAACTATGACTACACCTTC. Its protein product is CSARDDLNYDYTF.

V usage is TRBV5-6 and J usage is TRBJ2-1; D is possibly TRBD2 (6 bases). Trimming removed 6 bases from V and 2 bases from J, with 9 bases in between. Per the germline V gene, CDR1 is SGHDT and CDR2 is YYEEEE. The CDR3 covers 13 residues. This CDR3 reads CASTGSTYNEQFF. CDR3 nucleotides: TGTGCCAGCACCGGGAGCACCTACAATGAGCAGTTCTTC. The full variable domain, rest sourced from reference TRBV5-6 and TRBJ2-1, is DAGVTQSPTHLIKTRGQQVTLRCSPKSGHDTVSWYQQALGQGPQFIFQYYEEEERQRGNFPDRFSGHQFPNYSSELNVNALLLGDSALYLCASTGSTYNEQFFGPGTRLTVL.

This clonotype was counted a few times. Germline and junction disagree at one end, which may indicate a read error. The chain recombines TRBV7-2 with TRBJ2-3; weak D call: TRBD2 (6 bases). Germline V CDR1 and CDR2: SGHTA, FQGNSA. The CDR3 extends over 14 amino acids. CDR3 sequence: CANSPGESTDTQYF. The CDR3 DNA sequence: TGTGCCAACAGCCCGGGAGAAAGCACAGATACGCAGTATTTT.

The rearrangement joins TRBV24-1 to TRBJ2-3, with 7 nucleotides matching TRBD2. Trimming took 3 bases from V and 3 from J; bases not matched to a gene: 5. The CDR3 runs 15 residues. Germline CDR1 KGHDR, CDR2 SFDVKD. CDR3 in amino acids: CATSDARRGTDTQYF. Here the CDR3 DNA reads TGTGCCACCAGTGATGCCCGGCGGGGGACAGATACGCAGTATTTT.

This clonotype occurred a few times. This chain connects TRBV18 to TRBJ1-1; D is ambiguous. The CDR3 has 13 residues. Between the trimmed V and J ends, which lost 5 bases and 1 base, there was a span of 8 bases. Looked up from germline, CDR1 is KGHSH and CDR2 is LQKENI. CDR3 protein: CASSIDTNTEAFF. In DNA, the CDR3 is TGTGCCAGCTCAATCGACACGAACACTGAAGCTTTCTTT.

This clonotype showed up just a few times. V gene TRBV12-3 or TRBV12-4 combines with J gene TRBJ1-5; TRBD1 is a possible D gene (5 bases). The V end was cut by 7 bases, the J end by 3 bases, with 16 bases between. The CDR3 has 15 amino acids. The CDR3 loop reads CASTWGSSDNQPQHF. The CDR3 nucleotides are TGTGCCAGCACCTGGGGGAGCTCGGACAATCAGCCCCAGCATTTT.

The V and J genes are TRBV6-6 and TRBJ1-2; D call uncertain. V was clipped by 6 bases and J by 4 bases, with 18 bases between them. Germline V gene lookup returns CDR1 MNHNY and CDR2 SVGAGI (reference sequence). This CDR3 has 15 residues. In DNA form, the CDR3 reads TGTGCCAGCAGACCTGACTCCTCTGGTAGCTATGGCTACACCTTC. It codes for CASRPDSSGSYGYTF.

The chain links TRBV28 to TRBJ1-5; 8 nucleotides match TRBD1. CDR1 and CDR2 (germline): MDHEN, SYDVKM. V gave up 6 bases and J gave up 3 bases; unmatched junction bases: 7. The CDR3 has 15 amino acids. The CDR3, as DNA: TGTGCCAGCAGACCAGACAGGGGAGTCAATCAGCCCCAGCATTTT. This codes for CASRPDRGVNQPQHF. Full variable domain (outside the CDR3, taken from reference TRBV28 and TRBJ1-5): DVKVTQSSRYLVKRTGEKVFLECVQDMDHENMFWYRQDPGLGLRLIYFSYDVKMKEKGDIPEGYSVSREKKERFSLILESASTNQTSMYLCASRPDRGVNQPQHFGDGTRLSIL.

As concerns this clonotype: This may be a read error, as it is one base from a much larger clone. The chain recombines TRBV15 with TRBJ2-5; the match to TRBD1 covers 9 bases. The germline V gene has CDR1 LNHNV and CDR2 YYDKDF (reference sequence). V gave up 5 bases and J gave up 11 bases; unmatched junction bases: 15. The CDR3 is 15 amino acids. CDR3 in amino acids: CATSPRPDRGDEQYF. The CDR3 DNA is TGTGCCACCAGCCCACGGCCAGACAGGGGGGATGAGCAGTACTTC.

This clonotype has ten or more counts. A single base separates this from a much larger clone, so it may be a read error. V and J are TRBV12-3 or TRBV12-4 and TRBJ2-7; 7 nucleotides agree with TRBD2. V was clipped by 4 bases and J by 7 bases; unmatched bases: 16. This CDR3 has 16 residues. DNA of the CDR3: TGTGCCAGCAGTTCCTCTAGCGGCCGTCGGTACAATGAGCAGTACTTC. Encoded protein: CASSSSSGRRYNEQYF.

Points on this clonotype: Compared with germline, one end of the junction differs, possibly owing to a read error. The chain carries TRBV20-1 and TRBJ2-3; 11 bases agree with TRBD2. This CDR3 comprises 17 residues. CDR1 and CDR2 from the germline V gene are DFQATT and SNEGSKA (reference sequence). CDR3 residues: CSARGILAGGRTGTQYF. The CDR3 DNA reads TGCAGTGCTAGAGGTATCCTAGCGGGGGGACGCACAGGTACGCAGTATTTT.

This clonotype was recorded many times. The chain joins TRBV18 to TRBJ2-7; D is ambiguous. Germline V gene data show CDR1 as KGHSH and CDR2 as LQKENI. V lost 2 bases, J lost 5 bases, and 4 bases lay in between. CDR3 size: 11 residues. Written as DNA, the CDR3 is TGTGCCAGCTCACCAGCTGACGAGCAGTACTTC. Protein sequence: CASSPADEQYF.

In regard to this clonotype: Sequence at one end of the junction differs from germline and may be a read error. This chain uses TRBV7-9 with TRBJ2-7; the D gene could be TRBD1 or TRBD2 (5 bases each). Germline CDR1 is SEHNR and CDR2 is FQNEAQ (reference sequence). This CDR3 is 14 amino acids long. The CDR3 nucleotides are TGTGCCAGCAGCCGAGGGGCGGACTCCTGCGAGCAGTACTTC. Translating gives CASSRGADSCEQYF.

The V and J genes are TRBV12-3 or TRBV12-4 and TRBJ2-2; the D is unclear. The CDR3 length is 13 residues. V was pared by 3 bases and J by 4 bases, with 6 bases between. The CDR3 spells CASSLTFTGELFF. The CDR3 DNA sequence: TGTGCCAGCAGTTTGACTTTCACCGGGGAGCTGTTTTTT.

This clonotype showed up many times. The CDR3: CASSLGVLGAQETQYF. The CDR3 nucleotides read TGTGCCAGCAGCTTAGGGGTTTTAGGAGCTCAAGAGACCCAGTACTTC. The chain is built from TRBV7-9 and TRBJ2-5; D unresolved. The V end was cut by 1 base, the J end by 2 bases, with 14 bases between. The CDR3 covers 16 residues. The germline gives CDR1 SEHNR, CDR2 FQNEAQ (reference sequence).

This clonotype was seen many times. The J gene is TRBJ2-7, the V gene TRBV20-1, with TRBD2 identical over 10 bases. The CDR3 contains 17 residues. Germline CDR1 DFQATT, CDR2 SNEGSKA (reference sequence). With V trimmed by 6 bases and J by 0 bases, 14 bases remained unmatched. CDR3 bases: TGCAGTGCCCCCTACTTCTTAGCGGGAGGTAGCTCCTACGAGCAGTACTTC. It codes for CSAPYFLAGGSSYEQYF.

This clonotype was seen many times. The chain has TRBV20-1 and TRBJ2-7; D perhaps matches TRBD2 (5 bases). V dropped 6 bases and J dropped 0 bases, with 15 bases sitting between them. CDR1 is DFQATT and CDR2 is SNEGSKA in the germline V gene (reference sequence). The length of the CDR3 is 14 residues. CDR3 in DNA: TGCAGTGCAAGGCGCGGGTATAACTCCTACGAGCAGTACTTC. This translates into CSARRGYNSYEQYF.

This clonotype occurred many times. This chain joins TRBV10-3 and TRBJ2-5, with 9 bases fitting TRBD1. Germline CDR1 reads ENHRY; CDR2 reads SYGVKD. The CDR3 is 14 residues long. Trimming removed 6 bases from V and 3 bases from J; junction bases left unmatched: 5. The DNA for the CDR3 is TGTGCCATCAGACAGGGGGCTGGTGAAGAGACCCAGTACTTC. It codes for CAIRQGAGEETQYF.

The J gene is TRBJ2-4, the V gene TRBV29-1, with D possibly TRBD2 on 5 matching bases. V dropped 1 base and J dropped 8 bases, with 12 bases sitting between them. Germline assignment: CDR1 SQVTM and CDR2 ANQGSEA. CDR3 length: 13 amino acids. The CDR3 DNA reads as TGCAGCGTTGAAGGTCGAGGGCGCGACATTCAGTACTTC. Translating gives CSVEGRGRDIQYF.